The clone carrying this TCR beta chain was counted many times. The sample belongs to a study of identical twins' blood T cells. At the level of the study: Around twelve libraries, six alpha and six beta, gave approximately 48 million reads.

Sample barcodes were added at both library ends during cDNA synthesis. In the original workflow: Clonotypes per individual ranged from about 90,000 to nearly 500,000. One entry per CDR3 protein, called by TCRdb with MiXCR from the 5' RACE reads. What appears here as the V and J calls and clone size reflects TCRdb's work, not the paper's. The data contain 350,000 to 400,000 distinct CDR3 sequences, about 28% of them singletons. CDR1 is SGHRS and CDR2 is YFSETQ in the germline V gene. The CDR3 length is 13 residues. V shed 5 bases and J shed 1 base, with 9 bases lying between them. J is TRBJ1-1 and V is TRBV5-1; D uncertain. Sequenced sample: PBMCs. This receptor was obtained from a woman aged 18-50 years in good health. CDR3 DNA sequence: TGCGCCAGCAGAGAGGGCTCGAACACTGAAGCTTTCTTT. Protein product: CASREGSNTEAFF.